This TCR beta chain originates from a study of T cell responses to AZD1222 COVID-19 vaccine. Across the study: Second-dose schedules of about 4 or about 12 weeks were combined.

Profiled with immunoSEQ multiplex PCR; TCRdb holds only in-frame clones, not every one. The sample has approximately 100,000 clones, around 90% seen once. The CDR3 totals 16 residues. V was cut by 1 base and J by 4 bases, with 16 bases left in between. The germline CDR1 and CDR2 sequences are SGHVS and FNYEAQ. The clonotype originates from an adult in good health. The chain combines TRBV7-6 with TRBJ1-1; tentatively, D is TRBD1 (6 bases). Sequencing was performed on peripheral blood, taken on day 0 of AZD1222 vaccination. The DNA of the CDR3 is TGTGCCAGCAGCTTAGTTAGCCAGGGCAGGGGCACTGAAGCTTTCTTT. This gives the protein CASSLVSQGRGTEAFF.